This T cell receptor (beta chain) comes out of a study of graft-versus-host responses after intestinal transplantation. About this clone itself: Its cognate antigen is unknown.

Profiling relied on immunoSEQ multiplex PCR, and the TCRdb table lists in-frame clones only, not all of them. Of some 120,000 clones listed, just over 90% are singletons. The CDR3 runs 13 residues. Trimming left V 7 bases short and J 1 base short, with 7 bases between. Germline CDR1 is MNHEY and CDR2 is SVGAGI. Study findings and constraints: Early HvG declines after transplant were associated with peak circulating GvH clone levels.

The sample here was unstimulated CD4+ T cells sorted from spleen or lymph node cells, taken before intestinal transplant. The sequence derives from a human donor who received an intestinal transplant. This rearrangement joins TRBV6-5 to TRBJ2-2; D not resolved. This CDR3 reads CASNFQNTGELFF. The DNA of the CDR3 is TGTGCCAGCAATTTCCAGAACACCGGGGAGCTGTTTTTT.